One and the same sample provided the 31 T cell receptor beta chains below, sequenced in a study of cytomegalovirus exposure and HLA in healthy donors. Use of 60 Vbeta and 13 Jbeta primers characterized the PCR. Sequenced by immunoSEQ multiplex PCR; TCRdb stores in-frame clones only, minus some. The sample contains fewer than 200,000 clones, more than 70% of which appear only once. The sample comprised PBMCs. These receptors were obtained from a man in his forties in good health and CMV-seropositive.

The chain recombines TRBV27 with TRBJ1-2; unclear D gene. CDR1 and CDR2 from the germline V gene are MNHEY and SMNVEV (reference sequence). The CDR3 is 13 residues long. Trimming stripped 4 bases from V and 7 bases from J, with 13 bases between. CDR3 sequence: CASSSAGFGGYTF. Written as DNA, the CDR3 is TGTGCCAGCAGTTCCGCGGGGTTTGGTGGCTACACCTTC.

The chain carries TRBV9 and TRBJ2-2, with 8 bases that match TRBD2. CDR1 and CDR2 (germline): SGDLS, YYNGEE. CDR3 length equals 17 residues. J gave up 2 bases and V 3 bases, and 9 bases lay outside the gene matches. Here the CDR3 reads CASSAGLADINTGELFF. Here the CDR3 DNA reads TGTGCCAGCAGCGCTGGACTAGCAGATATAAACACCGGGGAGCTGTTTTTT.

The rearrangement links TRBV2 to TRBJ2-2, with 7 bases aligning to TRBD1. V shed 8 bases and J 4 bases; nucleotides not matched to a gene: 7. Germline V gene data show CDR1 as SNHLY and CDR2 as FYNNEI. The CDR3 length is 14 residues. This chain's CDR3 is CASCRQGRTGELFF. The CDR3 region has the DNA TGTGCCAGCTGCAGACAGGGACGCACCGGGGAGCTGTTTTTT.

This clone was observed a handful of times. The chain employs TRBV9 and TRBJ2-1, with 7 positions matching TRBD2. Germline CDR1 is SGDLS and CDR2 is YYNGEE. The length of the CDR3 is 15 residues. The ends lost 0 bases at V and 10 bases at J; junction bases unmatched: 10. The CDR3 loop reads CASSVGAGAVSEQFF. DNA of the CDR3: TGTGCCAGCAGCGTAGGGGCGGGAGCGGTATCGGAGCAGTTCTTC.

J is TRBJ2-7 and V is TRBV5-6, with D maybe TRBD1 (6 bases). This CDR3 is 14 amino acids long. Looked up from germline, CDR1 is SGHDT and CDR2 is YYEEEE. V gave up 4 bases and J gave up 3 bases, with 14 bases separating them. This chain's CDR3 is CASSPLGQSYEQYF. The CDR3 DNA sequence: TGTGCCAGCAGCCCCCTTGGACAGAGCTACGAGCAGTACTTC.

The chain is built from TRBV28 and TRBJ2-7; D is unclear. CDR1 is MDHEN, CDR2 SYDVKM, per germline. Trimming took off 10 bases at V and 2 bases at J, with 12 bases between the two ends. The length of the CDR3 is 12 residues. In DNA, the CDR3 is TGTGCCACCTTAACAGAGACCTACGAGCAGTACTTC. Translating gives CATLTETYEQYF.

In this sample, this clone turned up a few times. This chain joins TRBV28 and TRBJ2-3; 10 positions match TRBD1. This CDR3 is built from 15 residues. V lost 8 bases, J lost 4 bases, and 9 bases stayed unmatched. Germline V lookup: CDR1 MDHEN, CDR2 SYDVKM. The CDR3 DNA sequence: TGTGCCAGCCACCACCGGGACAGGGGATCAGATACGCAGTATTTT. Protein sequence: CASHHRDRGSDTQYF.

The chain carries TRBV19 and TRBJ2-1; 13 bases are a match to TRBD2. The trim removed 6 bases at V and 7 bases at J, leaving 9 bases unmatched. Germline-derived CDR1 and CDR2 are LNHDA and SQIVND (reference sequence). This CDR3 has 16 residues. CDR3 loop: CASSTTGTSGTNEQFF. The CDR3 coding sequence is TGTGCCAGTAGCACCACCGGGACTAGCGGGACTAATGAGCAGTTCTTC.

As to this clone: This sample also contains other DNA sequences that code for the same CDR3. CDR3 in amino acids: CASSLVAGSYEQYF. In DNA form, the CDR3 reads TGCGCCAGCAGCCTCGTGGCGGGCTCCTACGAGCAGTACTTC. The chain carries TRBV5-1 and TRBJ2-7, with D perhaps TRBD2 (5 bases). The germline gives CDR1 SGHRS, CDR2 YFSETQ. The V end lost 4 bases, the J end lost 0 bases, and 11 bases lay between the germline ends. This CDR3 comprises 14 residues.

Only a few counts were recorded for this clone. The V gene is TRBV7-9, the J gene TRBJ1-4; no clear D. The ends were cut back, 5 bases at V and 5 bases at J, with 15 bases in the middle. Germline loops: CDR1 SEHNR, CDR2 FQNEAQ (reference sequence). The CDR3 is made up of 15 amino acids. For the CDR3, the DNA is TGTGCCAGCAGCGAGCGGGGTGGCCTCAATGAAAAACTGTTTTTT. This encodes CASSERGGLNEKLFF.

The chain links TRBV7-2 to TRBJ1-2; 8 bases agree with TRBD1. The germline V gene has CDR1 SGHTA and CDR2 FQGNSA. The CDR3 totals 14 residues. With V trimmed by 1 base and J by 2 bases, 0 bases remained unmatched. The CDR3 DNA reads TGTGCCAGCAGCTTAGGGACAGGGAACTATGGCTACACCTTC. It encodes CASSLGTGNYGYTF.

V gene TRBV2 combines with J gene TRBJ2-5, with TRBD2 identical over 9 bases. The junction had 13 bases not matched to a gene; V was cut back by 3 bases and J by 2 bases. This CDR3 region has 18 residues. Germline values: CDR1 SNHLY, CDR2 FYNNEI. CDR3 bases: TGTGCCAGCAGTGACGGGAAGGAAGCGGGAGGCTATCAAGAGACCCAGTACTTC. Residues: CASSDGKEAGGYQETQYF.

The chain uses TRBV6-5 and TRBJ1-3; 8 bases line up with TRBD1. CDR3 length equals 15 residues. V was clipped by 5 bases and J by 4 bases; unmatched bases: 7. CDR1 MNHEY and CDR2 SVGAGI come from the germline V gene. As DNA, the CDR3 is TGTGCCAGCAGTCTCCAGGGGGCGCCCGGAAACACCATATATTTT. This sequence encodes CASSLQGAPGNTIYF.

This sequence joins TRBV14 and TRBJ1-5, with D hard to call. Germline CDR1 is SGHDN and CDR2 is FVKESK. V lost 1 base to trimming and J lost 7 bases, with 5 bases between them. The CDR3 sequence is 12 residues long. The CDR3 sequence: CASSQGGQPQHF. CDR3 nucleotide sequence: TGTGCCAGCAGCCAAGGAGGACAGCCCCAGCATTTT.

This chain links TRBV11-2 with TRBJ2-2; TRBD2 aligns across 9 bases. Germline V gene data show CDR1 as SGHAT and CDR2 as FQNNGV. After removal of 5 bases from V and 3 bases from J, the junction contained 7 bases not matched to a gene. This CDR3 is built from 16 residues. CDR3 sequence: CASSPLSGRHTGELFF. In DNA form, the CDR3 reads TGTGCCAGCAGCCCACTTAGCGGGAGACACACCGGGGAGCTGTTTTTT. Supplemented by reference TRBV11-2 and TRBJ2-2, the full variable domain reads EAGVAQSPRYKIIEKRQSVAFWCNPISGHATLYWYQQILGQGPKLLIQFQNNGVVDDSQLPKDRFSAERLKGVDSTLKIQPAKLEDSAVYLCASSPLSGRHTGELFFGEGSRLTVL.

V gene TRBV28 combines with J gene TRBJ2-1, with D uncertain. The CDR3 has 12 amino acids. The V end was cut by 11 bases, the J end by 9 bases, with 17 bases between. Germline V gene sequence: CDR1 MDHEN, CDR2 SYDVKM. The CDR3 nucleotides read TGTGCCGACATGGGTCCCCGTAGTGAGCAGTTCTTC. Its protein product is CADMGPRSEQFF.

The genes are TRBV6-5 and TRBJ2-7, with unresolved D. V dropped 5 bases and J dropped 0 bases, with 11 bases sitting between them. This CDR3 region has 14 residues. From germline, CDR1 is MNHEY and CDR2 SVGAGI. The chain's CDR3 is CASSQSVSSYEQYF. DNA for the CDR3: TGTGCCAGCAGTCAATCTGTGAGCTCCTACGAGCAGTACTTC.

Only a few counts were recorded for this clone. This rearrangement joins TRBV5-1 to TRBJ2-1; 16 nucleotides match TRBD2. Unmatched junction bases numbered 10, after V lost 4 bases and J lost 9 bases. The CDR3 is 17 residues long. Germline V gene lookup returns CDR1 SGHRS and CDR2 YFSETQ. CDR3 DNA sequence: TGCGCCAGCAGCCTCCCCGGGACTAGCGGGAGGGCCGGTGAGCAGTTCTTC. Its protein is CASSLPGTSGRAGEQFF. Full variable domain (outside the CDR3, taken from reference TRBV5-1 and TRBJ2-1): KAGVTQTPRYLIKTRGQQVTLSCSPISGHRSVSWYQQTPGQGLQFLFEYFSETQRNKGNFPGRFSGRQFSNSRSEMNVSTLELGDSALYLCASSLPGTSGRAGEQFFGPGTRLTVL.

Comments on this clone: A junction boundary mismatches the germline segment, possibly from a read error. The chain couples TRBV5-1 to TRBJ2-1; D gene ambiguous. The CDR3 is made up of 15 amino acids. Per germline, CDR1 SGHRS and CDR2 YFSETQ. The CDR3 nucleotides are TGCGCAAGCACTGGTGGCGGAAGCTCCTACAATGAGCAGTTCTTC. This encodes CASTGGGSSYNEQFF.

The genes are TRBV7-9 and TRBJ2-4, with D possibly matching TRBD2 (5 bases). The V end was cut by 8 bases, the J end by 1 base, with 27 bases between. Germline V gene lookup returns CDR1 SEHNR and CDR2 FQNEAQ (reference sequence). The CDR3 sequence is 19 residues long. The chain's CDR3 is CASQNPSRWGESAKNIQYF. Here the CDR3 DNA reads TGTGCCAGCCAGAACCCATCGAGGTGGGGAGAGAGTGCCAAAAACATTCAGTACTTC. The whole variable domain, filled in from reference TRBV7-9 and TRBJ2-4, reads DTGVSQNPRHKITKRGQNVTFRCDPISEHNRLYWYRQTLGQGPEFLTYFQNEAQLEKSRLLSDRFSAERPKGSFSTLEIQRTEQGDSAMYLCASQNPSRWGESAKNIQYFGAGTRLSVL.

The gene calls are TRBV15 and TRBJ2-2, with TRBD1 matching 9 bases. CDR3 length: 15 residues. Germline CDR1 reads LNHNV; CDR2 reads YYDKDF (reference sequence). Unmatched junction bases numbered 4, after V lost 6 bases and J lost 2 bases. This chain's CDR3 is CATRPGQGNTGELFF. The DNA of the CDR3 is TGTGCCACCAGGCCGGGACAGGGTAACACCGGGGAGCTGTTTTTT.

The J gene is TRBJ2-7, the V gene TRBV28, with D maybe TRBD1 (6 bases). The CDR3 totals 14 residues. V lost 5 bases to trimming and J lost 1 base, with 12 bases between them. CDR1 is MDHEN and CDR2 is SYDVKM in the germline V gene. Here the CDR3 DNA reads TGTGCCAGCAGTACTCATCAGGGGTCCTACGAGCAGTACTTC. Translation: CASSTHQGSYEQYF.

The chain couples TRBV29-1 to TRBJ2-3; 8 nucleotides align to TRBD2. CDR1 and CDR2 (germline): SQVTM, ANQGSEA. J was trimmed by 4 bases and V by 4 bases; bases with no gene match: 4. This CDR3 region has 13 residues. CDR3: CSVGSGIADTQYF. In nucleotides, the CDR3 is TGCAGCGTTGGTAGCGGGATTGCAGATACGCAGTATTTT.

As regards this clone: This CDR3 is also generated by other DNA sequences in the sample. J is TRBJ2-3 and V is TRBV28, with TRBD2 identical over 13 bases. Germline lookup yields CDR1 MDHEN and CDR2 SYDVKM. Trimming removed 0 bases from V and 6 bases from J; junction bases left unmatched: 6. The CDR3 extends over 17 amino acids. The CDR3 reads CASSLWTSGRLPDTQYF. CDR3 nucleotides: TGTGCCAGCAGTTTATGGACTAGCGGGAGGTTACCCGATACGCAGTATTTT.

V and J are TRBV2 and TRBJ2-1; TRBD2 agrees at 10 bases. Trimming removed 4 bases from V and 6 bases from J; junction bases left unmatched: 15. Germline V gene data show CDR1 as SNHLY and CDR2 as FYNNEI. This CDR3 contains 18 residues. The DNA for the CDR3 is TGTGCCAGCAGTGTAACAACCCCTTGGGCTAGCGGGAGCAATGAGCAGTTCTTC. This codes for CASSVTTPWASGSNEQFF.

This chain uses TRBV28 with TRBJ1-2; 11 nucleotides align to TRBD1. There are 16 residues in the CDR3. V lost 5 bases and J lost 0; bases outside the gene matches: 5. Germline CDR1 is MDHEN and CDR2 is SYDVKM. CDR3 nucleotides: TGTGCCAGCAGTCCCGGGACAGGGGGAGCTAACTATGGCTACACCTTC. Protein sequence: CASSPGTGGANYGYTF.

The rearrangement links TRBV30 to TRBJ2-1, with a possible D match to TRBD2 (5 bases). The CDR3 spans 13 residues. The V end lost 2 bases, the J end lost 9 bases, and 14 bases lay between the germline ends. Germline lookup yields CDR1 GTSNPN and CDR2 SVGIG (reference sequence). The CDR3 reads CAWSTVLSGEQFF. The DNA of the CDR3 is TGTGCCTGGAGTACAGTCTTAAGCGGTGAGCAGTTCTTC.

Points on this clone: The same CDR3 also results from other DNA sequences found in this sample. This chain joins TRBV6-5 and TRBJ2-3, with D maybe TRBD1 (6 bases). Germline CDR1 MNHEY, CDR2 SVGAGI. This CDR3 spans 15 amino acids. Deletions cut 6 bases from V and 0 bases from J, with 13 bases between. DNA of the CDR3: TGTGCCAGCAGCCGCGGACAGTCTAGCACAGATACGCAGTATTTT. Protein sequence: CASSRGQSSTDTQYF.

This chain links TRBV19 with TRBJ1-3; 11 bases map to TRBD1. Germline CDR1 LNHDA, CDR2 SQIVND (reference sequence). CDR3 length: 16 amino acids. V dropped 7 bases and J dropped 2; count of bases not matched to a gene: 7. The CDR3 region is CASTEGQGAAGNTIYF. CDR3 sequence (DNA): TGTGCCAGTACTGAAGGACAGGGGGCGGCTGGAAACACCATATATTTT.

The chain has TRBV23-1 and TRBJ1-2; weak D call: TRBD1 (5 bases). TRBV23-1 is labeled an ORF, and its function is uncertain. V lost 9 bases to trimming and J lost 10 bases, with 21 bases between them. The length of the CDR3 is 13 residues. As DNA, the CDR3 is TGCGCCAGACGCCCGGCAGCGACAGACCTCTACACCTTC. Amino acids: CARRPAATDLYTF.

This clone was seen only once. This chain connects TRBV5-4 to TRBJ1-1, with 9 bases lining up with TRBD1. With V trimmed by 3 bases and J by 12 bases, 12 bases remained unmatched. CDR1 SGHNT and CDR2 YYREEE come from the germline V gene (reference sequence). The CDR3 spans 14 residues. CDR3 sequence reads: CASSSSRPGQGTFF. In nucleotides, the CDR3 is TGTGCCAGCAGCTCTTCAAGACCGGGACAGGGAACTTTCTTT.